This T cell receptor beta chain was retrieved from a study of response to subunit inactivated influenza vaccine (dated by TCRdb to the late 2010s). About the investigation overall: To follow how T cells responded to a trivalent subunit inactivated influenza vaccine, the researchers relied on deep quantitative profiling of the T cell receptor repertoire. The full study reports these points: According to the authors, only a limited number of new T cells may be recruited by each seasonal influenza vaccination.

Libraries came from RT-PCR. The data were produced on an Illumina HiSeq 2500. TCRdb cleaned the public reads at Q25 with fastp, built clones with MiXCR and kept in-frame beta chains. Duplicate CDR3 protein sequences are folded into a single record with the most common DNA and genes. The sample table contains 500,000 to 700,000 distinct CDR3 sequences; only one count was recorded for roughly 25% of them. The biggest ten clones account for 2.5% to 3% of the sample. Including cysteine and phenylalanine, the CDR3 has 16 amino acids. Left in the record is the CDR3 DNA by itself, 48 bases read in frame from the first base. Sequences MNHEY (CDR1) and SMNVEV (CDR2) are obtained from the germline V gene (reference sequence). Trimming takes 2 bases from V and 6 bases from J, and the germline ends sit 20 bases apart. As for this clonotype: What antigen it recognizes has not been identified. Base quality data are lacking; no much larger clone is found one base away.

The same specimen was also included in a second study, on T cells expressing NK-cell markers. The second study also describes: TCR beta cDNA libraries were made by 5'RACE template switching that added a universal primer site and unique molecular identifiers. In sorted CD3+CD56+NKG2C+, CD3+CD56+NKG2C- and CD3+CD56-NKG2C+ T-cell subsets from eight donors, TCR beta-chain repertoires were profiled. Among the eight sequenced donors, only one was HCMV-seronegative, while the other seven were HCMV-seropositive. In several experiments an anti-gammadeltaTCR antibody was added to restrict sorting to alphabetaTCR-expressing T cells. For five or six donors, the dominant CD3+CD56+NKG2C+ clonotypes were among the top 10 CD8+ clonotypes and accounted for about 1.0-7.5% of CD8+ T cells. Those dominant clonotypes were again the most abundant among CD3+CD56-NKG2C+ cells in several donors, at roughly 25-60.1%. It remained unclear whether the expanded NKG2C-expressing T cell clones were specific for HCMV antigens. All eight donors whose samples were sequenced were randomly selected healthy volunteers, three of them men and five women. To determine HCMV serostatus, a commercial ELISA kit was used to detect HCMV-specific IgG in serum. Ficoll density gradient centrifugation was used to isolate peripheral blood mononuclear cells from blood. Magnetic immunoseparation with Miltenyi isolation kits was used to isolate CD4+ and CD8+ T cells from PBMC. cDNA synthesis was primed from the TCR beta constant segment, followed by two successive PCR amplification steps. Sequencing of the libraries produced 2 x 150 bp reads on Illumina HiSeq 2000/2500, MiSeq or NextSeq. Reads were demultiplexed and grouped by UMI with MIGEC, and clonotypes were assembled and quantified with MiTCR. To remove erroneous sequences, TCR cDNA sequences were retained only when supported by two or more reads. Downstream repertoire analysis used the tcR package, and clonotypes were matched across fractions by CDR3 nucleotide sequence plus V segment. VDJmatch was used to annotate antigen specificity against VDJdb, with one amino acid substitution in CDR3 permitted.

The receptor's source is a man aged 45 to 65 who received an inactivated influenza vaccine. Donor details come from another sample of the same person, matched by shared clones. The source material was CD4+ T cells sorted from PBMCs, sampled 11 to 12 days after vaccination. The rearranged segments are TRBV27 and TRBJ2-7; possibly the D gene is TRBD1, per 6 matching bases. The nucleotide sequence is TGTGCCAGCAGTTTACGGACAGTGCCTTTTAGGGGCGAGCAGTACTTC. This is translated as CASSLRTVPFRGEQYF.